This T cell receptor (beta chain) was profiled in a study of graft-versus-host responses after intestinal transplantation. Regarding the study as a whole: Early HvG declines after transplant were associated with peak circulating GvH clone levels. There were GvH clones found in recipient marrow, and some of them appeared first in ileum or blood.

Note on this clone: What it recognizes is unknown.

The CDR3 has 16 residues. Germline CDR1 SGHRS, CDR2 YFSETQ. The V gene lost 4 bases and the J gene lost 0 bases, with 16 bases spanning the gap. The assay was immunoSEQ multiplex PCR, and TCRdb's table has in-frame clones only and misses some. The profile covers some 96,000 clones, with more than 85% appearing a single time and 0.9% to 1% taken by the ten largest. The rearrangement uses TRBV5-1 and TRBJ1-2; D uncertain. Sequencing was performed on unstimulated CD4+ T cells sorted from spleen or lymph node cells, taken before transplant. The source is a human donor who was the organ donor for an intestinal transplant. As DNA, the CDR3 is TGCGCCAGCAGCCCCAGGACTGAGAGAGCTAACTATGGCTACACCTTC. Residues: CASSPRTERANYGYTF.